This TCR beta chain was found in a study of blood T cell repertoires in COVID-19. Participant ages covered about 18 to 95 years across 25 or so US areas. Cohort assignment relied on participant-reported clinical history. In the authors' workflow: Estimation of nucleated cell counts was performed using reference gene primer amplification. Profiling relied on immunoSEQ multiplex PCR, and the TCRdb table lists in-frame clones only, not all of them. V and J calls and clone size are copied from that table; D and trimming were computed from the DNA. Of hundreds of thousands of clones in the sample, roughly nine tenths were seen once. This CDR3 contains 20 residues. V shed 5 bases, J shed 1 base, and the junction held 18 bases outside the gene matches. Germline V gives CDR1 LNHDA, CDR2 SQIVND (reference sequence).

Sequencing was done on a sample of PBMCs or T cells enriched from blood (not recorded which). This TCR came from a woman between 35 and 50 years old who had recovered from COVID-19. J is TRBJ2-4 and V is TRBV19, with TRBD1 identical over 9 bases. In DNA form, the CDR3 reads TGTGCCAGTAGTTTCGGTACAGGGGGCGTTGGGGTCGGTGCCAAAAACATTCAGTACTTC. Protein: CASSFGTGGVGVGAKNIQYF.